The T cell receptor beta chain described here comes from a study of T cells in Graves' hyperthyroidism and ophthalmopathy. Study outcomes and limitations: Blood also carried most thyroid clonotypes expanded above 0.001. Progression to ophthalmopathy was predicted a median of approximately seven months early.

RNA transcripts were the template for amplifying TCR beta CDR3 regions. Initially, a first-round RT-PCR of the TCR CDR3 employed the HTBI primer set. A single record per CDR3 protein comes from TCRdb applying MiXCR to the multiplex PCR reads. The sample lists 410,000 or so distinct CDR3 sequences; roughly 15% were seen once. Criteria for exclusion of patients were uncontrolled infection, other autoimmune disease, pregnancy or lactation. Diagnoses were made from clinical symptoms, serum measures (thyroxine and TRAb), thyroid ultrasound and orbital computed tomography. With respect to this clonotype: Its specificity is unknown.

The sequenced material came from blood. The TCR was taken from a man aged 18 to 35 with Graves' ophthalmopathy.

Here the CDR3 reads CASSPNTGDGEAFF. The CDR3 region has the DNA TGTGCCAGCTCACCAAACACAGGGGATGGTGAAGCTTTCTTT. The rearrangement uses TRBV18 and TRBJ1-1; 7 nucleotides match TRBD1. Germline CDR1 KGHSH, CDR2 LQKENI. V lost 2 bases and J lost 7; bases outside the gene matches: 7. CDR3 length equals 14 residues.